The 19 T cell receptor beta chains reported below all come from one sample, sequenced in a study of blood T cells in healthy people across ages. Next came a second PCR, run for about 6 to 12 cycles, which used a sample-barcoded 5' primer along with a J-beta primer mix. TCRdb re-called the 5' RACE reads with MiXCR, one entry per CDR3 protein. The sample has nearly 1 million distinct CDR3 sequences, roughly 47% seen once. Sequencing input: blood. These receptors came from a woman in her sixties or seventies in good health.

There are a few counts of this clonotype. The V call is TRBV10-3, the J call TRBJ2-7; 8 nucleotides match TRBD2. Germline V gives CDR1 ENHRY, CDR2 SYGVKD. Trimming removed 8 bases from V and 0 bases from J; junction bases left unmatched: 3. The CDR3 extends over 13 amino acids. The CDR3 DNA reads as TGTGCCATCCAAGGGACTAGCTCCTACGAGCAGTACTTC. Its translation: CAIQGTSSYEQYF.

This clonotype has more than one count but fewer than ten. The chain couples TRBV12-3 or TRBV12-4 to TRBJ1-2, with D uncertain. This CDR3 comprises 12 residues. Trimming removed 7 bases at V and 2 bases at J, with 8 bases between. CDR3 in amino acids: CASIGVNYGYTF. CDR3 bases: TGTGCCAGCATCGGGGTGAACTATGGCTACACCTTC.

This chain joins TRBV30 and TRBJ2-1; 8 positions agree with TRBD2. The DNA end is a closer match to TRBJ2-7, so the J assignment may be wrong. The V gene's germline CDR1 is GTSNPN and CDR2 SVGIG (reference sequence). This CDR3 is 14 amino acids long. CDR3 bases: TGTGCCTGGAGTGTAAGCCCTCTAGCGGGCGAGCAGTACTTC. It codes for CAWSVSPLAGEQYF.

The chain couples TRBV7-6 to TRBJ2-5; possible D gene TRBD1, 6 bases. The CDR3 extends over 15 amino acids. The germline V and J ends were trimmed by 5 bases and 2 bases, with 15 bases remaining between them. CDR1 and CDR2 from the germline V gene are SGHVS and FNYEAQ. CDR3: CASSLLGTNQETQYF. For the CDR3, the DNA is TGTGCCAGCAGCCTATTGGGGACAAATCAAGAGACCCAGTACTTC.

The chain carries TRBV28 and TRBJ1-1; 7 bases agree with TRBD1. CDR1 MDHEN and CDR2 SYDVKM come from the germline V gene. V was clipped by 6 bases and J by 1 base; unmatched bases: 14. CDR3 length: 17 residues. CDR3 bases: TGTGCCAGCAGCCTTTTTGGGAAGGGGGCATCGAACACTGAAGCTTTCTTT. It yields the protein CASSLFGKGASNTEAFF. The full variable domain, in which reference TRBV28 and TRBJ1-1 provide the parts outside the CDR3, is DVKVTQSSRYLVKRTGEKVFLECVQDMDHENMFWYRQDPGLGLRLIYFSYDVKMKEKGDIPEGYSVSREKKERFSLILESASTNQTSMYLCASSLFGKGASNTEAFFGQGTRLTVV.

This clonotype came up a few times. The CDR3 DNA is TGTGCCAGCAGTGAAATTAGCCCAGATACGCAGTATTTT. Translating gives CASSEISPDTQYF. The chain carries TRBV6-1 and TRBJ2-3; D not certain. Germline V gene sequence: CDR1 MNHNS, CDR2 SASEGT. The CDR3 totals 13 residues. The ends were cut back, 2 bases at V and 4 bases at J, with 7 bases in the middle.

CDR3 loop: CSARTAVETQYF. The DNA for the CDR3 is TGCAGTGCCCGGACAGCCGTCGAGACCCAGTACTTC. V gene TRBV20-1 combines with J gene TRBJ2-5, with D possibly matching TRBD1 (6 bases). Germline loops: CDR1 DFQATT, CDR2 SNEGSKA (reference sequence). Deletions cut 6 bases from V and 5 bases from J, with 13 bases between. This CDR3 comprises 12 residues.

The chain uses TRBV12-3 or TRBV12-4 and TRBJ2-1, with D unclear. V gave up 3 bases and J gave up 10 bases, with 10 bases separating them. The CDR3 extends over 12 amino acids. The CDR3 here is CASSFRPPEQFF. In nucleotides, the CDR3 is TGTGCCAGCAGTTTTAGACCCCCGGAGCAGTTCTTC.

This clonotype was seen more than once but under ten times. V is TRBV2 and J is TRBJ1-3, with D unclear. This CDR3 is built from 14 residues. Trimming pared 9 bases from V and 0 bases from J, leaving 12 bases between. Germline-derived CDR1 and CDR2 are SNHLY and FYNNEI. DNA for the CDR3: TGTGCCAGTGCCCCACAATACTCTGGAAACACCATATATTTT. Translated, it gives CASAPQYSGNTIYF.

The chain joins TRBV7-6 to TRBJ2-5; 10 nucleotides agree with TRBD2. This CDR3 spans 14 amino acids. V gave up 5 bases and J gave up 11 bases; unmatched junction bases: 11. The germline CDR1 and CDR2 sequences are SGHVS and FNYEAQ. The CDR3 protein is CASSPFEREGEQYF. The CDR3 bases are TGTGCCAGCAGCCCCTTTGAGCGGGAGGGTGAGCAGTACTTC.

V is TRBV28 and J is TRBJ2-7; 7 bases align to TRBD1. The CDR3 is made up of 14 amino acids. Germline V lookup: CDR1 MDHEN, CDR2 SYDVKM. V trimming: 5 bases; J trimming: 5 bases; junction bases outside the gene matches: 9. In nucleotides, the CDR3 is TGTGCCAGCAGTCCACCCGACAGGGTTGACGAGCAGTACTTC. This sequence encodes CASSPPDRVDEQYF.

This clonotype appeared a few times. The rearrangement uses TRBV6-5 and TRBJ2-5, with 9 bases aligning to TRBD1. The CDR3 totals 15 residues. Per germline, CDR1 MNHEY and CDR2 SVGAGI. V shed 7 bases, J shed 6 bases, and the junction held 12 bases outside the gene matches. This CDR3 reads CASTAAGTGLKTQYF. The CDR3 nucleotides are TGTGCCAGCACCGCCGCCGGGACAGGGCTGAAGACCCAGTACTTC.

This rearrangement joins TRBV3-1 to TRBJ2-1, with D possibly matching TRBD2 (5 bases). This CDR3 has 14 amino acids. The V gene's germline CDR1 is LGHDT and CDR2 YNNKEL (reference sequence). Between the trimmed V and J ends, which lost 2 bases and 9 bases, there was a span of 14 bases. The chain's CDR3 is CASSQQLVSGEQFF. The CDR3, as DNA: TGTGCCAGCAGCCAACAACTAGTTTCCGGTGAGCAGTTCTTC.

V usage is TRBV28 and J usage is TRBJ1-1; a possible D gene is TRBD1 (6 bases). The germline gives CDR1 MDHEN, CDR2 SYDVKM. The CDR3 is made up of 14 amino acids. Deletions cut 7 bases from V and 0 bases from J, with 12 bases between. For the CDR3, the DNA is TGTGCCAGCATTCTTGGGGGCGTGAACACTGAAGCTTTCTTT. Residues: CASILGGVNTEAFF.

The chain uses TRBV7-2 and TRBJ2-5, with TRBD2 matching 9 bases. V lost 6 bases and J lost 4; bases outside the gene matches: 12. The CDR3 consists of 16 residues. Germline loops: CDR1 SGHTA, CDR2 FQGNSA. The CDR3 region is CASSMRAGGGRETQYF. The CDR3 DNA follows: TGTGCCAGCAGTATGAGGGCGGGAGGGGGGAGAGAGACCCAGTACTTC.

In its sample, this clonotype was seen once. This chain connects TRBV20-1 to TRBJ1-2; maybe TRBD1 (6 bases). The V end was cut by 7 bases, the J end by 2 bases, with 26 bases between. This CDR3 contains 17 residues. Germline V gene lookup returns CDR1 DFQATT and CDR2 SNEGSKA (reference sequence). Here the CDR3 reads CSVGKQGATGPNYGYTF. DNA of the CDR3: TGCAGTGTAGGAAAACAGGGCGCCACCGGGCCGAACTATGGCTACACCTTC.

The J gene is TRBJ1-5, the V gene TRBV12-3 or TRBV12-4; D unresolved. V shed 7 bases and J shed 1 base, with 5 bases lying between them. The CDR3 has 12 amino acids. In DNA, the CDR3 is TGTGCCAGCACCCTCAGCAATCAGCCCCAGCATTTT. This encodes CASTLSNQPQHF.

This clonotype has just a few counts. The CDR3 DNA follows: TGTGCCACCAGCGAGGGGGGAGAAAGAAATCAGCCCCAGCATTTT. It encodes CATSEGGERNQPQHF. The chain recombines TRBV15 with TRBJ1-5; D might be TRBD1 (6 bases). There are 15 residues in the CDR3. CDR1 LNHNV and CDR2 YYDKDF come from the germline V gene (reference sequence). V was pared by 5 bases and J by 4 bases, with 15 bases between.

The chain has TRBV29-1 and TRBJ2-3; D might be TRBD1 (6 bases). The CDR3 runs 13 residues. The V and J ends lost 4 bases and 4 bases respectively, with 12 bases between them. Germline V gives CDR1 SQVTM, CDR2 ANQGSEA. CDR3 region: CSVGDRSPDTQYF. The CDR3 DNA reads TGCAGCGTTGGTGACAGGAGTCCAGATACGCAGTATTTT.